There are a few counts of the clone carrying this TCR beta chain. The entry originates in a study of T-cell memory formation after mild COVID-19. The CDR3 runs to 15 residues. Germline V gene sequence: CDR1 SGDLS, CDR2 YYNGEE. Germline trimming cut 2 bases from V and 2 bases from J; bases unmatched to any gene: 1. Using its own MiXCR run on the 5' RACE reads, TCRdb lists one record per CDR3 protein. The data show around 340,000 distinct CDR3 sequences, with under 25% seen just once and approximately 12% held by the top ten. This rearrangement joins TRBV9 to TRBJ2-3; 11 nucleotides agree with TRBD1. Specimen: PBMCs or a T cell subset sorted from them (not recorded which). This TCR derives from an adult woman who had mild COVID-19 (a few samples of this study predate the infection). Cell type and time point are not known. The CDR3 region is CASSVGQGVTDTQYF. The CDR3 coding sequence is TGTGCCAGCAGCGTGGGACAGGGGGTCACAGATACGCAGTATTTT.